Listed below are T cell receptor beta chains from one sample, sequenced in a study of regulatory T cells in long-lasting Graves disease. TCRdb redid the calling of the multiplex PCR reads with MiXCR, one entry per CDR3 protein. This table holds hundreds of thousands of distinct CDR3 sequences, roughly 15% found once. These records were also assigned to another study, of T cells in Graves' hyperthyroidism and ophthalmopathy.

The material was peripheral blood mononuclear cells (PBMCs), obtained at new diagnosis, from a patient treated with antithyroid drugs. The receptors originated from a woman under 40 with Graves disease. CDR3s include the opening cysteine and the closing phenylalanine or tryptophan. D genes are given only for firm matches. Expanded clones get a size class; other rows say once, few or many, or leave the size out.

abundance	v_gene	j_gene	d_gene	CDR3aa	CDR3nt
few	TRBV2	TRBJ1-6	TRBD1	CASSVRGGADSPLHF	TGTGCCAGCAGTGTCCGAGGGGGCGCGGATTCACCCCTCCACTTT
-	TRBV30	TRBJ2-5	-	CAWNIKAGETQYF	TGTGCCTGGAACATCAAAGCGGGAGAGACCCAGTACTTC
-	TRBV12-3/TRBV12-4	TRBJ2-4	-	CASSLGPGATQYF	TGTGCCAGCAGTTTAGGTCCAGGGGCTACTCAGTACTTC
few	TRBV24-1	TRBJ2-2	TRBD2	CATSDFGEGTGELFF	TGTGCCACCAGTGATTTTGGGGAGGGGACCGGGGAGCTGTTTTTT
many	TRBV28	TRBJ2-5	TRBD1	CASRPRGRETQYF	TGTGCCAGCAGACCCAGGGGGCGTGAGACCCAGTACTTC
many	TRBV2	TRBJ2-1	-	CASTTTLSSYNEQFF	TGTGCCAGCACCACGACACTGAGCTCCTACAATGAGCAGTTCTTC
few	TRBV7-2	TRBJ1-5	TRBD1	CASSQVGDSFQPQHF	TGTGCCAGCAGCCAGGTGGGGGACAGTTTCCAACCCCAGCATTTT
many	TRBV6-1	TRBJ1-2	TRBD1	CASSKDRANYGYTF	TGTGCCAGCAGTAAGGACAGGGCTAACTATGGCTACACCTTC
many	TRBV7-2	TRBJ2-7	-	CASSLVFYEQYF	TGTGCCAGCAGCTTAGTTTTCTACGAGCAGTACTTC
once	TRBV5-1	TRBJ2-2	-	CVSSSRTGFTGELFF	TGCGTCAGCAGCTCTAGAACAGGGTTCACCGGGGAGCTGTTTTTT
few	TRBV28	TRBJ1-4	-	CASSLLDPRMDGATNEKLFF	TGTGCCAGCAGTTTGTTGGACCCTCGGATGGATGGTGCAACTAATGAAAAACTGTTTTTT
-	TRBV6-1	TRBJ2-4	-	CASSEAASTKNIQYF	TGTGCCAGCAGTGAAGCGGCGAGTACCAAAAACATTCAGTACTTC
many	TRBV12-3/TRBV12-4	TRBJ2-2	TRBD2	CASSPTPLTSGRVNTGELFF	TGTGCCAGCAGTCCCACCCCCTTGACTAGCGGGAGGGTAAACACCGGGGAGCTGTTTTTT
-	TRBV28	TRBJ2-5	-	CASSGHSYQGTQYF	TGTGCCAGCTCGGGACACTCGTACCAAGGGACCCAGTACTTC
many	TRBV5-1	TRBJ2-6	-	CASSLLVSGANVLTF	TGCGCCAGCAGCCTCCTGGTCTCTGGGGCCAACGTCCTGACTTTC
many	TRBV27	TRBJ1-4	-	CASSLVPGPNEKLFF	TGTGCCAGCAGCCTCGTACCGGGGCCTAATGAAAAACTGTTTTTT
many	TRBV14	TRBJ2-1	-	CASSQMTEFTYNEQFF	TGTGCCAGCAGCCAAATGACAGAATTTACCTACAATGAGCAGTTCTTC
many	TRBV28	TRBJ1-1	TRBD1	CASKLRDRVGTEAFF	TGTGCCAGCAAACTCCGGGACAGGGTAGGCACTGAAGCTTTCTTT
few	TRBV27	TRBJ2-1	TRBD2	CASRPLGLAYNEQFF	TGTGCCAGCAGGCCCTTGGGACTAGCCTACAATGAGCAGTTCTTC